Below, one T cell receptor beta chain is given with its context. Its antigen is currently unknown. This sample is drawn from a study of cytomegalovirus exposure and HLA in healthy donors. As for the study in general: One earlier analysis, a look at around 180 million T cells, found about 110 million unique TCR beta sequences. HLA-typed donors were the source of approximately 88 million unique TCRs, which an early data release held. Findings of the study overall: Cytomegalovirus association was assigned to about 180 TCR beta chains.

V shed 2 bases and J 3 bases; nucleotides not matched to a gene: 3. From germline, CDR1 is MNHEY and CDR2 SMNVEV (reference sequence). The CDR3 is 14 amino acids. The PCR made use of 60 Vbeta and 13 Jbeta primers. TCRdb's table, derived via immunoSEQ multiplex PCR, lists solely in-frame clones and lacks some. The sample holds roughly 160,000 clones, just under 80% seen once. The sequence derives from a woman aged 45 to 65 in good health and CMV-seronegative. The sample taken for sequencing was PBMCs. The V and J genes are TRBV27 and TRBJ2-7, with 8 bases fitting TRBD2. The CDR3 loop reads CASSLRLAGYEQYF. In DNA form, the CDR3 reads TGTGCCAGCAGTTTAAGGCTAGCGGGCTACGAGCAGTACTTC.